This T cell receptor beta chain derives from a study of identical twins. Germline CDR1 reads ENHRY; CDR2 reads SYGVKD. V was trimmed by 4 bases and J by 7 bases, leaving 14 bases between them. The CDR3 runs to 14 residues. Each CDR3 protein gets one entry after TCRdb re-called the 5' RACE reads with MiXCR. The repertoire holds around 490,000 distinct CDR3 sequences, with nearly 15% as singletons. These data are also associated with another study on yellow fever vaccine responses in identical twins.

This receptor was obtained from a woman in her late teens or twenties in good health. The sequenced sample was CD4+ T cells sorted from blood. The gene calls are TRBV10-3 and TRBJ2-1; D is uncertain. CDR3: CAISVDPVINEQFF. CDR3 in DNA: TGTGCCATCAGTGTGGACCCCGTTATTAATGAGCAGTTCTTC.